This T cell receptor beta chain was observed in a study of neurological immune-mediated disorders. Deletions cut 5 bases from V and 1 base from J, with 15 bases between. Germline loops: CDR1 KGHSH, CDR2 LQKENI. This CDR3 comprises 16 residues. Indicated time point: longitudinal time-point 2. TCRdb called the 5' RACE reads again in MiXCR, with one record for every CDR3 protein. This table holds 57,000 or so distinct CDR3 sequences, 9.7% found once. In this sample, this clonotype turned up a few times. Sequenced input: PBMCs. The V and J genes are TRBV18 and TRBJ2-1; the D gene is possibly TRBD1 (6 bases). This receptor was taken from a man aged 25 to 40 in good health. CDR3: CASSLTTGQSYNEQFF. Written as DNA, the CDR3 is TGTGCCAGCTCATTAACCACAGGGCAGTCCTACAATGAGCAGTTCTTC.